One sample yielded the 5 T cell receptor beta chains listed below, sequenced in a study of glioma-infiltrating T cells after dendritic cell vaccination. As to time point: after dendritic cell vaccination, including at tumor progression/relapse. Clones were sequenced by immunoSEQ multiplex PCR, and TCRdb holds only the in-frame ones, with some missing. The sample has some 99,000 clones; less than 90% are singletons. The material sequenced was blood, taken after dendritic cell vaccination. The origin of the receptors is a human donor with glioblastoma.

The V call is TRBV5-6, the J call TRBJ1-1; 8 nucleotides align to TRBD1. The CDR3 has 13 amino acids. The V gene end was trimmed by 3 bases and the J gene end by 5 bases; junction bases not matched to a gene: 3. The germline V gene has CDR1 SGHDT and CDR2 YYEEEE. The CDR3 DNA follows: TGTGCCAGCAGCTGGACAGGGAGAACTGAAGCTTTCTTT. Protein: CASSWTGRTEAFF.

This clone was counted once. The chain is built from TRBV6-4 and TRBJ2-5; TRBD1 aligns across 9 bases. The germline CDR1 and CDR2 sequences are MRHNA and SNTAGT. Trimming cost V 5 bases and J 4 bases; bases outside gene matches: 2. CDR3 length: 13 amino acids. The CDR3 region has the DNA TGTGCCAGCAGTCGACAGGGGGGAGAGACCCAGTACTTC. Encoded protein: CASSRQGGETQYF.

This chain joins TRBV27 and TRBJ1-4, with 9 bases aligning to TRBD1. The junction had 7 bases not matched to a gene; V was cut back by 5 bases and J by 6 bases. The CDR3 extends over 15 amino acids. Per germline, CDR1 MNHEY and CDR2 SMNVEV (reference sequence). In nucleotides, the CDR3 is TGTGCCAGCAGTCAACAGGGGGCTAGGGATGAAAAACTGTTTTTT. As protein: CASSQQGARDEKLFF.

The V call is TRBV19, the J call TRBJ2-2; D gene ambiguous. Germline V gene sequence: CDR1 LNHDA, CDR2 SQIVND (reference sequence). Trimming pared 6 bases from V and 3 bases from J, leaving 14 bases between. The CDR3 covers 15 residues. In DNA, the CDR3 is TGTGCCAGTAGGTCATTGCGGAGCGACACCGGGGAGCTGTTTTTT. Translated, it gives CASRSLRSDTGELFF.

Only a few counts were recorded for this clone. The chain carries TRBV2 and TRBJ2-5, with 8 positions matching TRBD1. In germline, CDR1 is SNHLY, CDR2 FYNNEI. This CDR3 spans 13 amino acids. J gave up 2 bases and V 9 bases, and 5 bases lay outside the gene matches. CDR3 in amino acids: CASWGQEQETQYF. For the CDR3, the DNA is TGTGCCAGTTGGGGACAGGAGCAAGAGACCCAGTACTTC.